This T cell receptor (beta chain) was identified in a study of siplizumab effects on memory and regulatory T cells. Profiled with immunoSEQ multiplex PCR; TCRdb holds only in-frame clones, not every one. This sample has under 110,000 clones, with about 90% found just once. Per germline, CDR1 SGHDT and CDR2 YYEEEE. The CDR3 has 17 amino acids. The germline V and J ends were trimmed by 0 bases and 0 bases, with 10 bases remaining between them. The sequence was obtained from a human donor in good health. Sequencing was carried out using non-Treg CD4+ T cells sorted from blood. This chain uses TRBV5-6 with TRBJ2-6, with D unclear. Written as DNA, the CDR3 is TGTGCCAGCAGCTTGGTTGGGCAACTCTCTGGGGCCAACGTCCTGACTTTC. It is translated as CASSLVGQLSGANVLTF.